This T cell receptor (beta chain) was identified during a study of T-cell reconstitution after alpha-beta-depleted transplantation in children. Germline V CDR1 and CDR2: SGHRS, YFSETQ. Trimming shortened V by 0 bases and J by 4 bases, and 4 bases separated the two germline ends. This CDR3 has 12 amino acids. Construction of the TCRbeta library involved unique molecular identifiers. MiXCR, run by TCRdb on the PCR reads, gives a single entry per CDR3 protein. The table includes approximately 520,000 distinct CDR3 sequences, around a third detected once. This clonotype has a handful of counts. The rearrangement links TRBV5-1 to TRBJ1-2; D is unclear. The source of this sequence is a human donor who donated a stem cell graft to a child with aplastic anemia. The sample consisted of PBMCs from the stem cell graft donor, taken from the stem cell graft. The CDR3 reads CASSLDRYGYTF. CDR3 DNA sequence: TGCGCCAGCAGCTTGGATCGCTATGGCTACACCTTC.